Detailed here is one T cell receptor (beta chain). cDNA libraries of TCR beta carried unique molecular identifiers. TCRdb independently ran MiXCR on the PCR reads; one entry per CDR3 protein. The table lists fewer than 700,000 distinct CDR3 sequences, roughly 40% of them singletons. The data belong to a study of post-analysis software for immune sequencing data. The material sequenced was blood. This clonotype originated in a girl aged 5 to 17 with multiple sclerosis.

The chain's CDR3 is CSARAPNTGELFF. For the CDR3, the DNA is TGCAGTGCTAGAGCCCCTAACACCGGGGAGCTGTTTTTT. This chain connects TRBV20-1 to TRBJ2-2; no firm D call. The V end lost 1 base, the J end lost 2 bases, and 5 bases lay between the germline ends. Germline V gene lookup returns CDR1 DFQATT and CDR2 SNEGSKA (reference sequence). This CDR3 has 13 residues.